This T cell receptor (beta chain) was captured in a study of Graves' ophthalmopathy and Graves' hyperthyroidism. TCR beta CDR3 regions were amplified from RNA transcripts. The first round was an RT-PCR with HTBI primers, and the second round was a multiplex PCR. TCRdb re-analysed the multiplex PCR reads in MiXCR, keeping a single row per CDR3 protein. The sample includes 560,000 or so distinct CDR3 sequences, less than 40% of them seen just once. This CDR3 region has 13 residues. Germline V gene data show CDR1 as MNHEY and CDR2 as SVGAGI. As regards this clonotype: Its specificity is not known.

General study findings and limits: Predictions made by the model for ophthalmopathy progression reached roughly 64% sensitivity and less than 80% specificity. Blood shared most expanded thyroid clonotypes above 0.001 frequency.

The V gene is TRBV6-5, the J gene TRBJ2-7; D uncertain. The DNA end favors TRBJ2-4, so the J call may be wrong. The source is an adult man with Graves' hyperthyroidism. The sample comprised peripheral blood or thyroid tissue (not recorded which). In DNA form, the CDR3 reads TGTGCCAGCAGTTCGGAAGCCAAAAACATTCAGTACTTC. This codes for CASSSEAKNIQYF.